The clone carrying this TCR beta chain showed up just once. This CDR3 is built from 15 residues. V shed 8 bases and J shed 2 bases, with 17 bases lying between them. Germline CDR1 reads MNHNS; CDR2 reads SASEGT. The data originate from a study of T-cell reconstitution after alpha-beta-depleted transplantation in children. Unique molecular identifiers were incorporated during preparation of the TCRbeta library. TCRdb analysed the PCR reads with MiXCR anew, one entry per CDR3 protein. The sample records around 87,000 distinct CDR3 sequences, 8% to 9% being singletons. This TCR was sampled from a human donor who donated a stem cell graft to a child with congenital amegakaryocytic thrombocytopenia. Sequencing was performed on PBMCs from the stem cell graft donor, taken from the stem cell graft. The chain joins TRBV6-1 to TRBJ2-3, with D tentatively TRBD1 (6 bases). CDR3: CASSHMGANTDTQYF. The DNA of the CDR3 is TGTGCCAGCTCTCACATGGGGGCTAACACAGATACGCAGTATTTT.